This T cell receptor (beta chain) is from a study of cytomegalovirus exposure and HLA in healthy donors. For the study at large: The same platform was used for the 90 to 150 validation repertoires and the roughly 720 first-cohort repertoires, a later analysis reported.

Findings and limits, study-wide: Using the classifier, cytomegalovirus status was reportedly diagnosed with high specificity and sensitivity. In vitro data verified a few CMV-associated chains as specific for CMV antigens.

Trimming shortened V by 0 bases and J by 4 bases, and 6 bases separated the two germline ends. The CDR3 has 14 amino acids. Germline-derived CDR1 and CDR2 are LGHNA and YSLEER. Clones were read by immunoSEQ multiplex PCR, and TCRdb kept only the in-frame ones, dropping some. The table records hundreds of thousands of clones, less than 95% of them present only once. Details on this clone: Antigen: not known.

The origin of this receptor is a woman in her twenties or thirties in good health and CMV-seronegative. Material for sequencing was PBMCs. The chain employs TRBV4-3 and TRBJ2-2; D is unresolved. CDR3 in amino acids: CASSQDRTTGELFF. CDR3 in DNA: TGCGCCAGCAGCCAAGATAGGACCACCGGGGAGCTGTTTTTT.